This is a list of T cell receptor beta chains from one sample in a study of cytomegalovirus exposure and HLA in healthy donors. Sequencing was performed with immunoSEQ multiplex PCR; in TCRdb, only in-frame clones are kept and a portion is missing. The listing records some 200,000 clones. Sequenced material: PBMCs. These receptors were obtained from a man aged 30-40 years in good health and CMV-seronegative. CDR3s include the opening cysteine and the closing phenylalanine or tryptophan. The order of the fields is CDR3 protein, CDR3 DNA, D gene, J gene, V gene. The D gene is left open where the match is weak.

CDR3aa: CASSRGDGETQYF
CDR3nt: TGTGCCAGCTCCCGCGGGGACGGGGAGACCCAGTACTTC
d_gene: -
j_gene: TRBJ2-5
v_gene: TRBV18

CDR3aa: CASSPTQGDQPQHF
CDR3nt: TGTGCCAGCAGTCCGACGCAGGGGGATCAGCCCCAGCATTTT
d_gene: TRBD1
j_gene: TRBJ1-5
v_gene: TRBV16

CDR3aa: CASSPRGLAGGEQFF
CDR3nt: TGTGCCAGCAGCCCAAGGGGACTAGCGGGAGGTGAGCAGTTCTTC
d_gene: TRBD2
j_gene: TRBJ2-1
v_gene: TRBV7-2

CDR3aa: CASSKAVGQANTIYF
CDR3nt: TGTGCCAGCAGCAAAGCGGTGGGACAGGCGAACACCATATATTTT
d_gene: TRBD1
j_gene: TRBJ1-3
v_gene: TRBV9

CDR3aa: CASSSGTGSYEQYF
CDR3nt: TGCGCCAGCAGTTCCGGGACAGGGTCCTACGAGCAGTACTTC
d_gene: TRBD1
j_gene: TRBJ2-7
v_gene: TRBV5-1

CDR3aa: CASSESRFSGTGEAFF
CDR3nt: TGTGCCAGCAGTGAATCACGGTTCTCCGGGACAGGGGAAGCTTTCTTT
d_gene: TRBD1
j_gene: TRBJ1-1
v_gene: TRBV6-1

CDR3aa: CASTSSGGVGSYNEQFF
CDR3nt: TGTGCCAGCACCTCGTCGGGGGGGGTGGGCTCCTACAATGAGCAGTTCTTC
d_gene: TRBD2
j_gene: TRBJ2-1
v_gene: TRBV11-3

CDR3aa: CASSQAIYTEAFF
CDR3nt: TGTGCCAGCAGCCAAGCCATTTACACTGAAGCTTTCTTT
d_gene: -
j_gene: TRBJ1-1
v_gene: TRBV14

CDR3aa: CATRPGDQNTGELFF
CDR3nt: TGTGCCACCAGACCGGGGGACCAGAACACCGGGGAGCTGTTTTTT
d_gene: -
j_gene: TRBJ2-2
v_gene: TRBV15

CDR3aa: CASSWDRGSNQPQHF
CDR3nt: TGTGCCAGCAGCTGGGACAGGGGGAGCAATCAGCCCCAGCATTTT
d_gene: TRBD1
j_gene: TRBJ1-5
v_gene: TRBV6-6

CDR3aa: CAWSIIGQGSKETQYF
CDR3nt: TGTGCCTGGAGTATTATCGGACAGGGGTCGAAAGAGACCCAGTACTTC
d_gene: TRBD1
j_gene: TRBJ2-5
v_gene: TRBV30

CDR3aa: CASSGRILNTEAFF
CDR3nt: TGTGCCAGCAGCGGGAGGATTCTGAACACTGAAGCTTTCTTT
d_gene: -
j_gene: TRBJ1-1
v_gene: TRBV11-3

CDR3aa: CASTPAGGLSGTDTQYF
CDR3nt: TGTGCCAGCACGCCAGCGGGGGGCTTGTCGGGCACAGATACGCAGTATTTT
d_gene: TRBD2
j_gene: TRBJ2-3
v_gene: TRBV5-5

CDR3aa: CASGKRTGMNTEAFF
CDR3nt: TGTGCCAGTGGAAAGCGGACAGGGATGAACACTGAAGCTTTCTTT
d_gene: TRBD1
j_gene: TRBJ1-1
v_gene: TRBV19

CDR3aa: CASSLGGGRGTEAFF
CDR3nt: TGTGCCAGCAGCTTAGGCGGGGGGCGCGGCACTGAAGCTTTCTTT
d_gene: -
j_gene: TRBJ1-1
v_gene: TRBV7-3

CDR3aa: CASSTSRTGLGEQYF
CDR3nt: TGTGCCAGTAGTACCTCAAGGACGGGGTTGGGGGAGCAGTACTTC
d_gene: -
j_gene: TRBJ2-7
v_gene: TRBV19

CDR3aa: CASSIARTGGVNTEAFF
CDR3nt: TGTGCCAGTAGTATAGCCAGGACAGGGGGTGTGAACACTGAAGCTTTCTTT
d_gene: TRBD1
j_gene: TRBJ1-1
v_gene: TRBV19

CDR3aa: CASSLLPGQGPQYSYGYTF
CDR3nt: TGTGCCAGCAGCTTATTACCGGGACAGGGGCCCCAATACAGCTATGGCTACACCTTC
d_gene: TRBD1
j_gene: TRBJ1-2
v_gene: TRBV7-2

CDR3aa: CAWNREYQETQYF
CDR3nt: TGTGCCTGGAACAGAGAGTACCAAGAGACCCAGTACTTC
d_gene: -
j_gene: TRBJ2-5
v_gene: TRBV30

CDR3aa: CASISTGGMRRDRGKPYGYTF
CDR3nt: TGTGCCAGCATCAGTACGGGAGGAATGCGCCGGGACAGGGGGAAGCCTTATGGCTACACCTTC
d_gene: TRBD1
j_gene: TRBJ1-2
v_gene: TRBV28

CDR3aa: CASIPGRAGVNEQFF
CDR3nt: TGTGCCAGCATCCCAGGTCGAGCGGGGGTCAATGAGCAGTTCTTC
d_gene: TRBD2
j_gene: TRBJ2-1
v_gene: TRBV7-9

CDR3aa: CASSAPREGKATEAFF
CDR3nt: TGTGCCAGCAGCGCCCCCAGGGAAGGTAAGGCCACTGAAGCTTTCTTT
d_gene: -
j_gene: TRBJ1-1
v_gene: TRBV9

CDR3aa: CASSSRSSGPTDTQYF
CDR3nt: TGTGCCAGCAGCTCCCGTTCAAGCGGCCCCACAGATACGCAGTATTTT
d_gene: -
j_gene: TRBJ2-3
v_gene: TRBV5-4

CDR3aa: CASSHVQGTGELFF
CDR3nt: TGTGCCAGCAGCCATGTCCAGGGCACCGGGGAGCTGTTTTTT
d_gene: -
j_gene: TRBJ2-2
v_gene: TRBV4-2

CDR3aa: CASSLGDRGHEKLFF
CDR3nt: TGTGCCAGCAGCTTGGGGGACAGGGGGCATGAAAAACTGTTTTTT
d_gene: TRBD1
j_gene: TRBJ1-4
v_gene: TRBV5-8

CDR3aa: CASSLLPGTTDGYTF
CDR3nt: TGCGCCAGCAGCTTGCTCCCAGGCACCACGGATGGCTACACCTTC
d_gene: -
j_gene: TRBJ1-2
v_gene: TRBV5-1

CDR3aa: CASSPLGQGYDNEQFF
CDR3nt: TGTGCCAGCAGCCCATTAGGACAGGGATACGACAATGAGCAGTTCTTC
d_gene: TRBD1
j_gene: TRBJ2-1
v_gene: TRBV9

CDR3aa: CAISERGERGSEQYF
CDR3nt: TGTGCCATCAGTGAGCGTGGAGAACGGGGATCCGAGCAGTACTTC
d_gene: -
j_gene: TRBJ2-7
v_gene: TRBV10-3

CDR3aa: CASSMGVGSRPEAFF
CDR3nt: TGTGCCAGTAGTATGGGAGTGGGCAGTAGGCCTGAAGCTTTCTTT
d_gene: -
j_gene: TRBJ1-1
v_gene: TRBV19

CDR3aa: CASSLTGVFTEAFF
CDR3nt: TGTGCCAGCAGCCTGACAGGGGTATTCACTGAAGCTTTCTTT
d_gene: TRBD1
j_gene: TRBJ1-1
v_gene: TRBV28

CDR3aa: CASSLLAGGYGEQYF
CDR3nt: TGTGCCAGCAGTTTACTAGCCGGAGGGTATGGCGAGCAGTACTTC
d_gene: -
j_gene: TRBJ2-7
v_gene: TRBV28

CDR3aa: CASSLFSGSSYEQYF
CDR3nt: TGTGCCAGCAGTTTATTTAGCGGGAGCTCCTACGAGCAGTACTTC
d_gene: TRBD2
j_gene: TRBJ2-7
v_gene: TRBV27

CDR3aa: CASSPSATGGSEKLFF
CDR3nt: TGTGCCAGCTCACCATCGGCTACAGGGGGCAGTGAAAAACTGTTTTTT
d_gene: TRBD1
j_gene: TRBJ1-4
v_gene: TRBV18

CDR3aa: CASSLDYTDTQYF
CDR3nt: TGTGCCAGCAGCTTAGACTACACAGATACGCAGTATTTT
d_gene: -
j_gene: TRBJ2-3
v_gene: TRBV7-3

CDR3aa: CASISGGDRFNYGYTF
CDR3nt: TGCGCCAGCATCAGTGGTGGGGACAGATTCAACTATGGCTACACCTTC
d_gene: TRBD1
j_gene: TRBJ1-2
v_gene: TRBV10-1

CDR3aa: CASSHPTSGGADTQYF
CDR3nt: TGCGCCAGCAGCCACCCAACTAGCGGGGGGGCAGATACGCAGTATTTT
d_gene: TRBD2
j_gene: TRBJ2-3
v_gene: TRBV4-1

CDR3aa: CSVETDYGYTF
CDR3nt: TGCAGCGTTGAAACGGACTATGGCTACACCTTC
d_gene: -
j_gene: TRBJ1-2
v_gene: TRBV29-1

CDR3aa: CASSSGHLVGNTIYF
CDR3nt: TGTGCCAGCAGTTCGGGACACCTGGTTGGGAACACCATATATTTT
d_gene: -
j_gene: TRBJ1-3
v_gene: TRBV27

CDR3aa: CASSPQGTNTEAFF
CDR3nt: TGTGCCAGCTCACCCCAGGGTACGAACACTGAAGCTTTCTTT
d_gene: -
j_gene: TRBJ1-1
v_gene: TRBV18

CDR3aa: CASSQEATITDTQYF
CDR3nt: TGTGCCAGCAGCCAAGAGGCCACTATTACAGATACGCAGTATTTT
d_gene: -
j_gene: TRBJ2-3
v_gene: TRBV14

CDR3aa: CAEGAPFSYEQYF
CDR3nt: TGTGCCGAGGGGGCTCCTTTCTCCTACGAGCAGTACTTC
d_gene: TRBD1
j_gene: TRBJ2-7
v_gene: TRBV19

CDR3aa: CASATGSSGANVLTF
CDR3nt: TGTGCCAGCGCGACAGGGAGCTCTGGGGCCAACGTCCTGACTTTC
d_gene: TRBD1
j_gene: TRBJ2-6
v_gene: TRBV11-2

CDR3aa: CASSSPTGIYNEQFF
CDR3nt: TGTGCCAGCAGCTCTCCGACAGGGATCTACAATGAGCAGTTCTTC
d_gene: TRBD1
j_gene: TRBJ2-1
v_gene: TRBV7-9